This T cell receptor beta chain appears in the sequencing data of a study of regulatory T cells in long-lasting Graves disease. Whole-study results and caveats: With a small sample size, accuracy may have been reduced. TCR diversity was lower in persistent Graves' patients than in newly diagnosed ones. Persistent disease samples used TRBV28, TRBJ1-2 and TRBJ2-5 preferentially.

Sample time point: persistent/refractory GD, antithyroid drugs over 5 years with positive TRAb. RNA from PBMCs was the source of the TCR library. J lost 5 bases, V lost 7 bases, and 7 bases had no gene match. The germline V gene has CDR1 SQVTM and CDR2 ANQGSEA. The CDR3 consists of 13 residues. Regarding this clonotype: What it recognizes is unknown.

Through Arm-PCR of CDR3 regions and iRepertoire HTBI primers, TCR beta libraries were built. TCRdb itself ran the multiplex PCR reads through MiXCR, one entry per CDR3 protein. The repertoire includes 400,000 to 500,000 distinct CDR3 sequences, around a fifth of them detected once, and roughly an eighth sits in the top ten. V usage is TRBV29-1 and J usage is TRBJ1-1, with TRBD1 identical over 10 bases. This TCR was sampled from a female donor with Graves disease. The source was peripheral blood mononuclear cells (PBMCs), collected when the disease was refractory, from a patient treated with antithyroid drugs. CDR3: CSAWTGGRTEAFF. The CDR3 DNA reads as TGCAGCGCTTGGACAGGGGGTCGGACTGAAGCTTTCTTT.